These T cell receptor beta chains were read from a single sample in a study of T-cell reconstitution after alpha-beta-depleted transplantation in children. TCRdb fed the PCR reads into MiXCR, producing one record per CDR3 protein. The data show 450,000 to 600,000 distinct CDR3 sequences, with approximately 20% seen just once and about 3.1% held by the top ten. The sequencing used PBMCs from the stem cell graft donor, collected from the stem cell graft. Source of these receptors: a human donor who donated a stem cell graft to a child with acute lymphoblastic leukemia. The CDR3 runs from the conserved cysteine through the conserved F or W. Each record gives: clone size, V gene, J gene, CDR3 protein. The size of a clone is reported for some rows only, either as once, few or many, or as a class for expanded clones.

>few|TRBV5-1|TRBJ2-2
CASSLLGEREVTGELFF
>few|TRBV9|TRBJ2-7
CASSVERASYEQYF
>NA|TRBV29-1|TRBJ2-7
CSVSLKGVTAEQYF
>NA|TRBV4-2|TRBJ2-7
CASSHTWVAGHNEQYF
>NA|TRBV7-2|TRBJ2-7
CASSLRASSKGYEQYF
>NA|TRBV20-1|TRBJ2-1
CSASLSSYNEQFF
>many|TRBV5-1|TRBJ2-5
CASSLVGTIEETQYF
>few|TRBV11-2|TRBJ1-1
CASSLDPWDTEAFF
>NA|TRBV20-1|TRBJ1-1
CSALGVAEAFF
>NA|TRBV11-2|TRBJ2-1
CASSILTYSYNEQFF
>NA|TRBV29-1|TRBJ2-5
CSAREGTGQETQYF
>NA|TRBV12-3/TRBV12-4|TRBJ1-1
CASSPTGGWRAFF
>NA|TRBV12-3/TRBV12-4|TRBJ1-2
CASSSSPGGAANYGYTF
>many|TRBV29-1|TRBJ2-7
CSVVLGTLEGEQYF
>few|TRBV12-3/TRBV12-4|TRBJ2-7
CASSSWGGRGYEQYF
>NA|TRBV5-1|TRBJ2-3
CASSFGGTGMEDTQYF
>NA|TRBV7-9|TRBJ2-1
CASRPGGPYNEQFF
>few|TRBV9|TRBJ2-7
CASSMEGAGDEQYF
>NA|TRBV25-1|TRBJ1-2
CASSDLTPLYGYTF
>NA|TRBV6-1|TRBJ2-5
CASTPSRLAGTNPQETQYF
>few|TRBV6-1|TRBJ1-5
CASTPPGGGGQPQHF
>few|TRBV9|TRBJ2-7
CAGVTKSSYEQYF
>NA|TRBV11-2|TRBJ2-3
CASSLVGTSGDTQYF
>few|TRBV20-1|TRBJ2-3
CSARDPYTDTQYF
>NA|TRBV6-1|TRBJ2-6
CAASPGQGISGANVLTF
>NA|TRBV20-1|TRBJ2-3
CSARGINRDRAADTQYF
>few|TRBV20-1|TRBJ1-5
CSAPRPGTGTRPQHF
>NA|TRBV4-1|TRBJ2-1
CASMIYNEQFF
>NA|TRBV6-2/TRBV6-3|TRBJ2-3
CASSREGETDTQYF
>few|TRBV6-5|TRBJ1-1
CASSYSVGGLNTEAFF
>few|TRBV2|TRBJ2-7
CASSAWLSGYEQYF
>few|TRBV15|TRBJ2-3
CATSREGRGGTDTQYF
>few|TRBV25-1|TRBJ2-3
CASSEGYDTQYF
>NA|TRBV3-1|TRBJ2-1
CASSPGLAFFEEQFF
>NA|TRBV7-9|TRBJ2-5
CASRNPMEETQYF
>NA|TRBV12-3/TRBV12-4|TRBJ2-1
CASSSSTSPQFF
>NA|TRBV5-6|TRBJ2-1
CASSFMVRNEQFF
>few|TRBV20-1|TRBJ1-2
CSARDSRQGVHYGYTF
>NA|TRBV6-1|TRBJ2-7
CASRETSRSYEQYF
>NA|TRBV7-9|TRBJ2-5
CASSLAGTGLMETQYF
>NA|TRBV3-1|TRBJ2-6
CASSPLRHLISSGANVLTF
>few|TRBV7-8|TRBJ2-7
CASSLEAVSVYEQYF
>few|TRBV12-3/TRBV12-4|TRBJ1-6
CASTGTGALHSPLHF
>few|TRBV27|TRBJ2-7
CASSLRGGSGTYEQYF